Listed here are 26 T cell receptor beta chains from one sample, sequenced in a study of blood T cell repertoires in COVID-19. The protocol was immunoSEQ multiplex PCR, while the TCRdb copy is restricted to in-frame clones and leaves out a portion. The sample includes about 130,000 clones, about 72% of them seen just once. Source material: peripheral blood. The receptors come from a man in his 60s who had recovered from COVID-19.

The chain combines TRBV10-3 with TRBJ1-1; D gene uncertain. V gave up 4 bases and J gave up 2 bases, with 2 bases separating them. From germline, CDR1 is ENHRY and CDR2 SYGVKD. This CDR3 has 11 amino acids. The CDR3: CAISANTEAFF. For the CDR3, the DNA is TGTGCCATCAGTGCTAACACTGAAGCTTTCTTT.

The V and J genes are TRBV15 and TRBJ2-1, with TRBD1 identical over 12 bases. The CDR3 consists of 16 residues. Germline V lookup: CDR1 LNHNV, CDR2 YYDKDF (reference sequence). V shed 1 base, J shed 5 bases, and the junction held 3 bases outside the gene matches. The CDR3 nucleotides are TGTGCCACCAGCAGAGGGGGACAGGGGGCGAACAATGAGCAGTTCTTC. Its translation is CATSRGGQGANNEQFF.

This chain uses TRBV28 with TRBJ1-6, with D uncertain. The germline V gene has CDR1 MDHEN and CDR2 SYDVKM. This CDR3 has 11 residues. With 6 bases removed from V and 9 bases from J, the gap between germline ends came to 6 bases. CDR3: CASSEISPLHF. The DNA for the CDR3 is TGTGCCAGCAGCGAGATTTCACCCCTCCACTTT.

The rearrangement joins TRBV11-2 to TRBJ2-7; 8 nucleotides match TRBD2. Germline CDR1 SGHAT, CDR2 FQNNGV. V lost 5 bases to trimming and J lost 11 bases; unmatched junction nucleotides: 8. This CDR3 is 12 amino acids long. The CDR3 is CASSIGTSRKYF. CDR3 nucleotides: TGTGCCAGCAGCATCGGGACTAGTCGAAAGTACTTC.

This clone was seen only once. An end of the junction does not agree with germline; a read error may underlie this. The chain combines TRBV7-7 with TRBJ2-2; D is unclear. Germline assignment: CDR1 SSHAT and CDR2 FNYEAQ (reference sequence). The CDR3 runs to 13 residues. CDR3 nucleotides: TGTGCTAGCAGCTTGTCCATGACCGGGGAGCTGTTTTTT. Translation: CASSLSMTGELFF.

This clone was counted a single time. V is TRBV5-4 and J is TRBJ2-3; TRBD2 matches at 11 bases. The junction had 6 bases not matched to a gene; V was cut back by 0 bases and J by 6 bases. The germline V gene encodes CDR1 SGHNT and CDR2 YYREEE (reference sequence). This CDR3 has 16 residues. The CDR3 region has the DNA TGTGCCAGCAGCTTGGGGTCTAGCGGGGGGTTCGATACGCAGTATTTT. This codes for CASSLGSSGGFDTQYF. The complete variable domain, with remaining parts taken from reference TRBV5-4 and TRBJ2-3, reads ETGVTQSPTHLIKTRGQQVTLRCSSQSGHNTVSWYQQALGQGPQFIFQYYREEENGRGNFPPRFSGLQFPNYSSELNVNALELDDSALYLCASSLGSSGGFDTQYFGPGTRLTVL.

This clone has only a few counts. The same CDR3 also results from other DNA sequences found in this sample. The chain recombines TRBV19 with TRBJ2-7; D is unclear. Germline V gene lookup returns CDR1 LNHDA and CDR2 SQIVND (reference sequence). Deletions cut 5 bases from V and 4 bases from J, with 6 bases between. The CDR3 is 11 amino acids. CDR3 bases: TGTGCCAGTAGTGGCAATTACGAGCAGTACTTC. Encoded protein: CASSGNYEQYF.

This sequence joins TRBV5-1 and TRBJ2-1; D perhaps matches TRBD2 (6 bases). The CDR3 runs to 14 residues. The V gene's germline CDR1 is SGHRS and CDR2 YFSETQ. V lost 5 bases and J 5 bases, leaving 14 bases between the germline ends. CDR3 protein: CASRGGNPNNEQFF. CDR3 sequence (DNA): TGCGCCAGCAGAGGCGGGAACCCCAACAATGAGCAGTTCTTC.

This clone was observed at least ten times. V is TRBV18 and J is TRBJ1-6; 7 bases align to TRBD1. This CDR3 is 15 amino acids long. The trim removed 6 bases at V and 11 bases at J, leaving 13 bases unmatched. CDR1 and CDR2 from the germline V gene are KGHSH and LQKENI. In nucleotides, the CDR3 is TGTGCCAGCTCCTCTGGGACAGTACAAGTACCACCCCTCCACTTT. Translated, it gives CASSSGTVQVPPLHF.

This chain connects TRBV24-1 to TRBJ2-5; 8 bases line up with TRBD1. Trimming at V came to 6 bases and at J to 2 bases, leaving 1 base not matched to a gene. Looked up from germline, CDR1 is KGHDR and CDR2 is SFDVKD. The CDR3 sequence is 13 residues long. CDR3 amino acids: CATSRQGQETQYF. Written as DNA, the CDR3 is TGTGCCACCAGTAGACAGGGGCAAGAGACCCAGTACTTC.

The chain carries TRBV6-5 and TRBJ1-1, with 10 positions matching TRBD1. In germline, CDR1 is MNHEY, CDR2 SVGAGI. Trimming at V came to 7 bases and at J to 5 bases, leaving 4 bases not matched to a gene. CDR3 length: 13 residues. In DNA, the CDR3 is TGTGCCAGCATCAGACAGGGGGCGACTGAAGCTTTCTTT. This sequence encodes CASIRQGATEAFF.

The V and J genes are TRBV5-1 and TRBJ2-3, with TRBD1 identical over 10 bases. This CDR3 is 15 amino acids long. CDR1 is SGHRS and CDR2 is YFSETQ in the germline V gene. After removal of 4 bases from V and 4 bases from J, the junction contained 6 bases not matched to a gene. The CDR3 sequence: CASSTSGTGADTQYF. For the CDR3, the DNA is TGCGCCAGCAGCACTTCCGGGACAGGGGCAGATACGCAGTATTTT.

The gene calls are TRBV11-2 and TRBJ2-7, with 7 bases that match TRBD1. The trim removed 5 bases at V and 0 bases at J, leaving 10 bases unmatched. This CDR3 has 16 amino acids. Germline-derived CDR1 and CDR2 are SGHAT and FQNNGV. CDR3 in amino acids: CASSLTETGSSYEQYF. Written as DNA, the CDR3 is TGTGCCAGCAGCCTGACCGAGACAGGGAGCTCCTACGAGCAGTACTTC.

The rearrangement uses TRBV9 and TRBJ2-3; D unresolved. The CDR3 is 12 amino acids. Germline-derived CDR1 and CDR2 are SGDLS and YYNGEE. Trimming removed 0 bases from V and 5 bases from J, with 4 bases in between. In DNA, the CDR3 is TGTGCCAGCAGCGTAGGAGTAGATACGCAGTATTTT. Amino acids: CASSVGVDTQYF.

V is TRBV19 and J is TRBJ2-5; no clear D. CDR3 length: 15 residues. V was shortened by 8 bases and J by 4 bases, with 20 bases between the two germline ends. Germline loops: CDR1 LNHDA, CDR2 SQIVND (reference sequence). In DNA form, the CDR3 reads TGTGCCAGTCAAAACCGCCGCGGAGCTGTAGAGACCCAGTACTTC. It encodes CASQNRRGAVETQYF.

The chain carries TRBV15 and TRBJ2-2, with D unresolved. The V gene lost 3 bases and the J gene lost 5 bases, with 7 bases spanning the gap. CDR1 LNHNV and CDR2 YYDKDF come from the germline V gene (reference sequence). The CDR3 has 13 amino acids. CDR3 protein: CATSRAATGELFF. As DNA, the CDR3 is TGTGCCACCAGCAGGGCAGCGACCGGGGAGCTGTTTTTT. The full variable domain, rest sourced from reference TRBV15 and TRBJ2-2, is DAMVIQNPRYQVTQFGKPVTLSCSQTLNHNVMYWYQQKSSQAPKLLFHYYDKDFNNEADTPDNFQSRRPNTSFCFLDIRSPGLGDTAMYLCATSRAATGELFFGEGSRLTVL.

The J gene is TRBJ2-3, the V gene TRBV5-1; TRBD2 aligns across 10 bases. CDR3 size: 16 residues. Germline CDR1 and CDR2: SGHRS and YFSETQ. V was pared by 4 bases and J by 1 base, with 6 bases of the junction left unmatched. CDR3 sequence reads: CASSISGTSGTDTQYF. The CDR3 DNA sequence: TGCGCCAGCAGCATCTCCGGGACTAGCGGCACAGATACGCAGTATTTT.

The gene calls are TRBV28 and TRBJ1-2; D remains ambiguous. V was pared by 2 bases and J by 7 bases, with 8 bases between. Germline-derived CDR1 and CDR2 are MDHEN and SYDVKM. The CDR3 length is 12 residues. The CDR3 coding sequence is TGTGCCAGCAGTTTAAGACTTTCTGGCTACACCTTC. Amino acids: CASSLRLSGYTF.

This clone was seen once. The J gene is TRBJ2-3, the V gene TRBV18; D might be TRBD1 (7 bases). Germline loops: CDR1 KGHSH, CDR2 LQKENI. The CDR3 is made up of 16 amino acids. With 6 bases removed from V and 0 bases from J, the gap between germline ends came to 16 bases. Here the CDR3 DNA reads TGTGCCAGCTCCCCGCTGCGGGACAGCAGCACAGATACGCAGTATTTT. Amino acids: CASSPLRDSSTDTQYF.

The chain's CDR3 is CSVARDSLGTF. The CDR3 DNA reads TGCAGCGTGGCTCGGGACAGCCTGGGCACCTTC. The chain uses TRBV29-1 and TRBJ1-2, with TRBD1 matching over 7 bases. CDR1 is SQVTM and CDR2 is ANQGSEA in the germline V gene. The V and J ends lost 6 bases and 13 bases, in that order; junction bases with no gene match: 11. The CDR3 runs to 11 residues.

V and J are TRBV4-1 and TRBJ2-5, with 12 bases lining up with TRBD2. Germline CDR1 reads MGHRA; CDR2 reads YSYEKL. Trimming removed 0 bases from V and 3 bases from J; junction bases left unmatched: 8. The CDR3 extends over 18 amino acids. The CDR3 DNA reads as TGCGCCAGCAGCCAAGATCGGCTAGCGGGGGGGCGAAAAGAGACCCAGTACTTC. Translation gives CASSQDRLAGGRKETQYF.

The rearrangement joins TRBV6-5 to TRBJ1-2, with 11 positions matching TRBD1. Germline trimming cut 6 bases from V and 5 bases from J; bases unmatched to any gene: 2. The CDR3 extends over 13 amino acids. The germline CDR1 and CDR2 sequences are MNHEY and SVGAGI. The CDR3 here is CASRDRGQYGYTF. The CDR3 bases are TGTGCCAGCAGGGACAGGGGGCAATATGGCTACACCTTC.

The genes are TRBV24-1 and TRBJ2-5; 8 bases line up with TRBD2. V was clipped by 7 bases and J by 5 bases; unmatched bases: 8. Germline CDR1 KGHDR, CDR2 SFDVKD. CDR3 size: 14 residues. This CDR3 is CATSRSGNVETQYF. CDR3 DNA: TGTGCCACCAGCCGTAGCGGGAACGTGGAGACCCAGTACTTC.

The V call is TRBV10-3, the J call TRBJ1-2; 7 bases map to TRBD1. Germline V lookup: CDR1 ENHRY, CDR2 SYGVKD. The CDR3 spans 14 residues. V shed 5 bases, J shed 5 bases, and the junction held 8 bases outside the gene matches. The CDR3 nucleotides read TGTGCCATCAGTTTCGGGACAGACAGATATGGCTACACCTTC. Encoded protein: CAISFGTDRYGYTF.

The rearrangement uses TRBV12-3 or TRBV12-4 and TRBJ2-7; D is unresolved. This CDR3 spans 11 amino acids. V was shortened by 5 bases and J by 0 bases, with 2 bases between the two germline ends. Here the CDR3 DNA reads TGTGCCAGCAGTCACTCCTACGAGCAGTACTTC. It codes for CASSHSYEQYF.

In this sample, this clone turned up a few times. The CDR3 DNA reads TGTGCCAGCAGCCGCGAGGGGGCTGGGCTGTTTTTT. The encoded protein is CASSREGAGLFF. The chain links TRBV7-2 to TRBJ2-2; 7 bases line up with TRBD1. V lost 5 bases, J lost 13 bases, and 7 bases stayed unmatched. CDR3 length: 12 amino acids. Germline V gives CDR1 SGHTA, CDR2 FQGNSA.